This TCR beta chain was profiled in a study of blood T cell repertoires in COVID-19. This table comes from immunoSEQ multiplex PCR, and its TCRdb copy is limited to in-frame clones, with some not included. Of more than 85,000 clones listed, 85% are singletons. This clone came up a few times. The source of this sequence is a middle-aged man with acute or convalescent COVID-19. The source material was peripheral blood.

The CDR3 DNA reads TGTGCCAGCAGTGTGAACAGGGCTAACTATGGCTACACCTTC. Translating gives CASSVNRANYGYTF. This chain uses TRBV2 with TRBJ1-2, with D possibly matching TRBD1 (6 bases). The V gene lost 4 bases and the J gene lost 0 bases, with 9 bases spanning the gap. CDR1 and CDR2 from the germline V gene are SNHLY and FYNNEI. The CDR3 covers 14 residues.